The TCR beta chain described here comes from a study of T-cell reconstitution after alpha-beta-depleted transplantation in children. Study-wide results and limits: The authors attributed T-cell counts and diversity one year after transplant mostly to newly produced T cells. After transplant, at about two months, alpha-beta T cells were reportedly derived from several hundred expanded graft clones. After transplant, high TCRbeta diversity at day 60 in some patients arose from surviving recipient T cells and thymic progenitors.

V was trimmed by 3 bases and J by 1 base, leaving 15 bases between them. The germline V gene has CDR1 LGHNA and CDR2 YSLEER. This CDR3 has 16 amino acids. During its preparation, the TCRbeta library received unique molecular identifiers. TCRdb re-called the PCR reads with MiXCR, one entry per CDR3 protein. The profile shows 55,000 to 70,000 distinct CDR3 sequences, approximately 10% of them singletons. This clonotype was detected many times. Its target is unknown. The TCR was taken from a boy younger than 18 with acute myeloid leukemia, due to receive a stem cell transplant. The sample here was PBMCs, taken before TCRalphabeta/CD19-depleted stem cell transplant. The V call is TRBV4-3, the J call TRBJ1-1; the D gene is possibly TRBD1 (6 bases). The CDR3 DNA reads as TGCGCCAGCAGCCAGGGCCTAACGACAGGGAACACTGAAGCTTTCTTT. Its translation is CASSQGLTTGNTEAFF.